This T cell receptor beta chain appears in the sequencing data of a study of CD8 T cells in Susac syndrome. After extraction with the RNeasy kit, about 0.5 to 1 ug of the RNA was reverse transcribed using random hexamers. The CDR3 of TCR beta was amplified by immunoSEQ multiplex PCR across 54 Vbeta and 13 Jbeta. Using its own MiXCR run on the immunoSEQ multiplex PCR reads, TCRdb lists one record per CDR3 protein. The data show 150,000 or so distinct CDR3 sequences, roughly 93% seen once. Sequencing of TCR beta, carried out with a high-throughput approach, was applied to CD8+ and CD4+ T cells from the blood. It was negative isolation that provided the CD8+ and CD4+ T cells, whereas TEMRA cells were enriched by FACS. CDR3 length: 14 amino acids. V was cut by 6 bases and J by 10 bases, with 16 bases left in between.

This rearrangement joins TRBV12-3 or TRBV12-4 to TRBJ1-6; tentatively, D is TRBD1 (5 bases). The TCR sequence derives from a human donor in good health. Sequencing input: CD4+ T cells from PBMCs. CDR3 in amino acids: CASRRGLAESPLHF. The CDR3 DNA reads TGTGCCAGCAGACGGGGACTTGCGGAGTCACCCCTCCACTTT.